The following is a TCR beta chain sequence with its context. Original processing methods: Using reference gene primer amplification, nucleated cell counts were estimated. This table comes from immunoSEQ multiplex PCR, and its TCRdb copy is limited to in-frame clones, with some not included. The V and J calls and the clone size are those of that table, but D and trimming were determined from the DNA. The sample records about 210,000 clones, around 91% being singletons. Germline CDR1 and CDR2: SGHRS and YFSETQ. The CDR3 has 19 residues. The V and J ends lost 4 bases and 6 bases, in that order; junction bases with no gene match: 20. The data are from a study of blood T cell repertoires in COVID-19. Study-level background: Sources were T cells, B-cell-depleted T cells, or PBMCs; the material itself was cDNA or gDNA.

Specimen: peripheral blood. This receptor was obtained from a woman aged 40 to 49 with acute or convalescent COVID-19. The chain combines TRBV5-1 with TRBJ1-4; TRBD1 matches at 8 bases. The CDR3 DNA is TGCGCCAGCAGCCCCGACTCGACAGGGACAGGAAGGACTTATGAAAAACTGTTTTTT. This codes for CASSPDSTGTGRTYEKLFF.